The entry below gives a single T cell receptor (beta chain) sequence along with its context. As yet, its antigen is unknown. TCRdb itself ran the 5' RACE reads through MiXCR, one entry per CDR3 protein. Of 640,000 or so distinct CDR3 sequences in the sample, roughly 6% were seen once. This sample is part of a study of identical twins. Study results and caveats: Low generation probability was overrepresented in out-of-frame alpha sequences shared by twins.

Trimming stripped 7 bases from V and 7 bases from J, with 13 bases between. Germline-derived CDR1 and CDR2 are MNHNS and SASEGT. The CDR3 has 13 residues. The chain combines TRBV6-1 with TRBJ2-2; TRBD1 might be the D (7 bases). The sequence was obtained from a man aged 18 to 29 in good health. The source material was naive T cells sorted from blood. The CDR3 loop reads CASNRQGGGELFF. Here the CDR3 DNA reads TGTGCCAGCAACAGACAGGGAGGCGGGGAGCTGTTTTTT.